A single sample is the source of the 16 T cell receptor beta chains below, sequenced in a study of memory CD4+ T cells and cytomegalovirus serostatus. Sequenced by immunoSEQ multiplex PCR; TCRdb stores in-frame clones only, minus some. The sample consists of just over 25,000 clones, roughly 75% of them appearing once. Single viable CD3+CD4+CD8-CD45RO+ cells were sorted as the memory CD4+ T cells. Sequenced material: memory CD4+ T cells from blood. Receptors originate from an adult in good health and CMV-seronegative.

This clone was recorded a few times. The rearrangement joins TRBV5-1 to TRBJ2-2; D is unresolved. This CDR3 spans 15 amino acids. V shed 2 bases and J shed 2 bases, with 10 bases lying between them. In germline, CDR1 is SGHRS, CDR2 YFSETQ. The CDR3: CASSFTRVNTGELFF. The CDR3 nucleotides read TGCGCCAGCAGCTTCACTCGGGTTAACACCGGGGAGCTGTTTTTT.

V usage is TRBV19 and J usage is TRBJ1-4, with 7 bases aligning to TRBD1. Trimming took 5 bases from V and 6 from J; bases not matched to a gene: 6. This CDR3 has 14 residues. Germline V gene sequence: CDR1 LNHDA, CDR2 SQIVND (reference sequence). The CDR3 spells CASSGWDRYEKLFF. CDR3 bases: TGTGCCAGTAGTGGCTGGGACAGATATGAAAAACTGTTTTTT.

This clone was seen just once. The gene calls are TRBV6-5 and TRBJ2-3, with 7 bases that match TRBD2. The ends lost 4 bases at V and 0 bases at J; junction bases unmatched: 4. Germline assignment: CDR1 MNHEY and CDR2 SVGAGI. The CDR3 is 15 residues long. The CDR3 region has the DNA TGTGCCAGCAGTTCCTGGGGGGGTAGCACAGATACGCAGTATTTT. This translates into CASSSWGGSTDTQYF.

This clone appeared a few times. The chain combines TRBV19 with TRBJ1-1, with D perhaps matching TRBD1 (5 bases). Germline V gene sequence: CDR1 LNHDA, CDR2 SQIVND (reference sequence). V dropped 4 bases and J dropped 4 bases, with 10 bases sitting between them. This CDR3 region has 13 residues. The DNA for the CDR3 is TGTGCCAGTAGTAAGGCTGGGACCACTGAAGCTTTCTTT. Residues: CASSKAGTTEAFF.

The CDR3 sequence: CASSSGGLYNEQFF. The CDR3 DNA follows: TGTGCCAGCAGTTCAGGGGGTTTGTACAATGAGCAGTTCTTC. V gene TRBV28 combines with J gene TRBJ2-1; TRBD1 aligns across 7 bases. The CDR3 covers 14 residues. Germline CDR1 and CDR2: MDHEN and SYDVKM. Trimming at V came to 4 bases and at J to 4 bases, leaving 4 bases not matched to a gene.

This chain joins TRBV11-2 and TRBJ1-1; D uncertain. Germline-derived CDR1 and CDR2 are SGHAT and FQNNGV. V lost 3 bases and J lost 6, with 5 bases in between. The CDR3 loop spans 11 amino acids. The CDR3 loop is CASSFPAEAFF. CDR3 sequence (DNA): TGTGCCAGCAGCTTTCCCGCTGAAGCTTTCTTT.

This clone was observed a few times. The chain recombines TRBV10-2 with TRBJ1-5; D is undetermined. The V end was cut by 3 bases, the J end by 2 bases, with 8 bases between. The CDR3 covers 14 residues. Germline V lookup: CDR1 WSHSY, CDR2 SAAADI. The CDR3 DNA reads TGCGCCAGCAGTGAAAGTCATGGCAATCAGCCCCAGCATTTT. Translated: CASSESHGNQPQHF.

Note on this clone: The sample holds other DNA sequences that translate to the same CDR3. This chain joins TRBV5-1 and TRBJ2-2, with D uncertain. Germline CDR1 and CDR2: SGHRS and YFSETQ. V was clipped by 2 bases and J by 2 bases, with 4 bases between them. This CDR3 region has 13 residues. The CDR3 nucleotides are TGCGCCAGCAGCTTAGGAAACACCGGGGAGCTGTTTTTT. This sequence encodes CASSLGNTGELFF.

This chain joins TRBV5-4 and TRBJ2-3; 8 bases are a match to TRBD2. This CDR3 region has 14 residues. Per the germline V gene, CDR1 is SGHNT and CDR2 is YYREEE (reference sequence). Germline trimming cut 3 bases from V and 4 bases from J; bases unmatched to any gene: 4. DNA of the CDR3: TGTGCCAGCAGCTCAAGCGGGGGCGCAGATACGCAGTATTTT. Encoded protein: CASSSSGGADTQYF. The full variable domain, with the rest looked up from reference TRBV5-4 and TRBJ2-3, is ETGVTQSPTHLIKTRGQQVTLRCSSQSGHNTVSWYQQALGQGPQFIFQYYREEENGRGNFPPRFSGLQFPNYSSELNVNALELDDSALYLCASSSSGGADTQYFGPGTRLTVL.

In DNA form, the CDR3 reads TGTGCCAGCAGCTTCGGGGGCGGTCAGTCCTACGAGCAGTACTTC. Protein product: CASSFGGGQSYEQYF. The chain employs TRBV7-9 and TRBJ2-7, with D perhaps given as TRBD1 or TRBD2 (6 bases each). CDR1 is SEHNR, CDR2 FQNEAQ, per germline (reference sequence). V was pared by 3 bases and J by 1 base, with 13 bases between. The CDR3 totals 15 residues.

This chain connects TRBV29-1 to TRBJ2-7; perhaps TRBD2 as D (5 bases). Looked up from germline, CDR1 is SQVTM and CDR2 is ANQGSEA. The V end lost 7 bases, the J end lost 3 bases, and 7 bases lay between the germline ends. The CDR3 has 10 residues. As DNA, the CDR3 is TGCAGCGCCGGGAACTACGAGCAGTACTTC. It specifies CSAGNYEQYF.

J is TRBJ2-2 and V is TRBV27; 7 positions agree with TRBD1. The V gene's germline CDR1 is MNHEY and CDR2 SMNVEV (reference sequence). The CDR3 has 18 amino acids. J was trimmed by 0 bases and V by 7 bases; bases with no gene match: 14. The CDR3 sequence is CASNHYGHRGSNTGELFF. CDR3 nucleotide sequence: TGTGCCAGCAACCATTATGGGCACAGGGGCTCGAACACCGGGGAGCTGTTTTTT.

The DNA of the CDR3 is TGTGCCAGCAGCTTAGGCCAGGGTAATTCACCCCTCCACTTT. Protein: CASSLGQGNSPLHF. The chain is built from TRBV11-2 and TRBJ1-6; D may be TRBD1 (5 bases). The CDR3 consists of 14 residues. Germline loops: CDR1 SGHAT, CDR2 FQNNGV. V was clipped by 1 base and J by 6 bases, with 7 bases between them.

The chain joins TRBV2 to TRBJ2-1; D gene unclear. The CDR3 is 16 amino acids. Germline CDR1 reads SNHLY; CDR2 reads FYNNEI. V lost 1 base and J 6 bases, leaving 16 bases between the germline ends. CDR3 sequence reads: CASSEVWPQPSNEQFF. CDR3 in DNA: TGTGCCAGCAGTGAAGTGTGGCCCCAGCCCTCCAATGAGCAGTTCTTC.

V and J are TRBV4-1 and TRBJ1-3; D is unresolved. The CDR3 covers 18 residues. Trimming stripped 0 bases from V and 0 bases from J, with 15 bases between. Germline CDR1 and CDR2: MGHRA and YSYEKL. The CDR3 coding sequence is TGCGCCAGCAGCCAAGATGCCCCCTTGAGGACCTCTGGAAACACCATATATTTT. This codes for CASSQDAPLRTSGNTIYF.

This clone has just a few counts. The rearrangement joins TRBV10-3 to TRBJ1-1; perhaps TRBD1 as D (5 bases). The length of the CDR3 is 12 residues. V gave up 5 bases and J gave up 5 bases, with 9 bases separating them. Germline V lookup: CDR1 ENHRY, CDR2 SYGVKD. Here the CDR3 DNA reads TGTGCCATCAGTCGGGACGGAACTGAAGCTTTCTTT. Its protein is CAISRDGTEAFF.